These 3 T cell receptor beta chains came from one sample sequenced in a study of identical twins. A single record per CDR3 protein comes from TCRdb applying MiXCR to the 5' RACE reads. The table lists roughly 770,000 distinct CDR3 sequences, 15% to 20% of them singletons. These data were also reused for a study on T cells expressing NK-cell markers.

Sequenced sample: PBMCs. These receptors all stem from a woman between 18 and 29 years old in good health.

This clonotype has just a few counts. The chain recombines TRBV5-6 with TRBJ2-7, with a tentative D call TRBD2 (6 bases). The CDR3 totals 14 residues. Per the germline V gene, CDR1 is SGHDT and CDR2 is YYEEEE. Trimming stripped 4 bases from V and 2 bases from J, with 13 bases between. CDR3 sequence: CASSIAGITYEQYF. CDR3 bases: TGTGCCAGCAGCATCGCGGGGATCACCTACGAGCAGTACTTC.

V usage is TRBV20-1 and J usage is TRBJ1-2, with a possible D match to TRBD1 (5 bases). V lost 3 bases to trimming and J lost 4 bases, with 12 bases between them. Looked up from germline, CDR1 is DFQATT and CDR2 is SNEGSKA (reference sequence). CDR3 length: 13 amino acids. The CDR3 DNA is TGCAGTGCTAGGCCGCAGGGCCCCTATGGCTACACCTTC. Its translation: CSARPQGPYGYTF.

The gene calls are TRBV4-3 and TRBJ2-7; the D gene could be TRBD1 or TRBD2 (5 bases each). The germline V gene encodes CDR1 LGHNA and CDR2 YSLEER. Deletions cut 0 bases from V and 3 bases from J, with 12 bases between. The CDR3 extends over 15 amino acids. The CDR3 DNA reads as TGCGCCAGCAGCCAAGATTTGGGGGAAGGCTACGAGCAGTACTTC. Translated, it gives CASSQDLGEGYEQYF.